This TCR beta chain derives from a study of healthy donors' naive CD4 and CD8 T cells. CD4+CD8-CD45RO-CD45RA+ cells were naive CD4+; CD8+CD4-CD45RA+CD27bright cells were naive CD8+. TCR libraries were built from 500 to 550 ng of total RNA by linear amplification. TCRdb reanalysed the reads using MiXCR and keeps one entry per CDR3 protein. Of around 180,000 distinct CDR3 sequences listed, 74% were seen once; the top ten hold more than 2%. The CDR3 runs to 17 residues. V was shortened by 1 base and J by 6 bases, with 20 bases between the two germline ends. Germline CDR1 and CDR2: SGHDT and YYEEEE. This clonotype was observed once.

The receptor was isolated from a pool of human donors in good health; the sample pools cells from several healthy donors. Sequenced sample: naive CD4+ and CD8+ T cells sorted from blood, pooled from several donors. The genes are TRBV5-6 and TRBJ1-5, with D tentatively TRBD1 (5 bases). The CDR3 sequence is CASSLRSVGGDGQPQHF. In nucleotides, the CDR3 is TGTGCCAGCAGCTTGAGGTCGGTTGGAGGGGATGGTCAGCCCCAGCATTTT.